The 21 T cell receptor beta chains presented below share a single source sample, sequenced in a study of CD4 T cells in relation to SARS-CoV-2 and coronaviruses. Their antigen targets remain unknown. TCRdb's copy holds only in-frame clones and misses some; the assay was immunoSEQ multiplex PCR. The profile covers 15,000 to 20,000 clones, with around 70% appearing a single time and 25% to 35% taken by the ten largest. Unexposed donor CD4+ T cells date from about 2011-2018, before the COVID-19 pandemic. CD4+ T cells were isolated from the cells after more than 8 days of culture. Sequencing was done on a sample of CD4+ T cells from PBMCs, cultured in vitro. The receptors were sampled from a human donor in good health.

The CDR3 loop reads CSVLTGRHNEQFF. Here the CDR3 DNA reads TGCAGCGTCCTGACAGGGCGGCACAATGAGCAGTTCTTC. The V gene is TRBV29-1, the J gene TRBJ2-1; 7 bases match TRBD1. CDR1 is SQVTM, CDR2 ANQGSEA, per germline. This CDR3 is 13 amino acids long. V trimming: 6 bases; J trimming: 5 bases; junction bases outside the gene matches: 7.

The chain is built from TRBV24-1 and TRBJ2-7; D is unresolved. The CDR3 is 14 amino acids. CDR1 is KGHDR and CDR2 is SFDVKD in the germline V gene. The ends were cut back, 3 bases at V and 4 bases at J, with 12 bases in the middle. CDR3 DNA sequence: TGTGCCACCAGTGATGGCCGGGCTCGGTACGAGCAGTACTTC. It specifies CATSDGRARYEQYF.

The CDR3 nucleotides read TGTGCCTGGACGGAAGATAGCAATCAGCCCCAGCATTTT. Amino acids: CAWTEDSNQPQHF. This chain uses TRBV30 with TRBJ1-5, with no clear D. CDR1 GTSNPN and CDR2 SVGIG come from the germline V gene (reference sequence). The V and J ends lost 4 bases and 0 bases respectively, with 7 bases between them. There are 13 residues in the CDR3.

The V call is TRBV30, the J call TRBJ1-1; TRBD1 might be the D (5 bases). This CDR3 has 17 amino acids. Deletions cut 3 bases from V and 2 bases from J, with 22 bases between. The germline V gene encodes CDR1 GTSNPN and CDR2 SVGIG (reference sequence). The CDR3 loop reads CAWRAGSYITPNTEAFF. The CDR3 bases are TGTGCCTGGAGAGCAGGGAGCTACATTACCCCAAACACTGAAGCTTTCTTT.

This chain links TRBV2 with TRBJ2-3; the D gene is possibly TRBD2 (5 bases). Looked up from germline, CDR1 is SNHLY and CDR2 is FYNNEI. CDR3 size: 16 residues. V shed 4 bases and J shed 4 bases, with 18 bases lying between them. For the CDR3, the DNA is TGTGCCAGCAGTGCTGTATCGGGGAGTGCGGCAGATACGCAGTATTTT. This encodes CASSAVSGSAADTQYF.

The CDR3 DNA is TGTGCCAGCAGCGCGACCGGGACTAGCGGCAACAATGAGCAGTTCTTC. Translation: CASSATGTSGNNEQFF. V is TRBV9 and J is TRBJ2-1; 11 positions agree with TRBD2. There are 16 residues in the CDR3. Germline V gives CDR1 SGDLS, CDR2 YYNGEE. V lost 3 bases and J lost 5; bases outside the gene matches: 7.

This clone was observed a handful of times. This chain uses TRBV19 with TRBJ1-5; possible D gene TRBD1, 5 bases. Per germline, CDR1 LNHDA and CDR2 SQIVND (reference sequence). Trimming stripped 5 bases from V and 3 bases from J, with 20 bases between. The CDR3 has 17 residues. This CDR3 is CASSDPGVYRTNQPQHF. The CDR3 coding sequence is TGTGCCAGTAGTGACCCGGGGGTATACAGGACCAATCAGCCCCAGCATTTT.

J is TRBJ1-1 and V is TRBV3-1 (or the pseudogene TRBV3-2); 8 bases line up with TRBD1. The CDR3 sequence is 15 residues long. Germline V gene data show CDR1 as LGHDT and CDR2 as YNNKEL (reference sequence). The J segment lost 4 bases and the V segment lost 1 base, leaving 5 bases of the junction unmatched. The CDR3 DNA sequence: TGTGCCAGCAGCCAAGCTGACAGGGGATCCACTGAAGCTTTCTTT. This translates into CASSQADRGSTEAFF.

V gene TRBV6-5 combines with J gene TRBJ2-1; TRBD2 agrees at 14 bases. Germline trimming cut 6 bases from V and 8 bases from J; bases unmatched to any gene: 6. The CDR3 sequence is 15 residues long. From germline, CDR1 is MNHEY and CDR2 SVGAGI. The CDR3 DNA reads TGTGCCAGCAGCACCGGGACTAGCGGGAGCTATGAGCAGTTCTTC. Residues: CASSTGTSGSYEQFF.

This clone showed up just once. The rearrangement uses TRBV9 and TRBJ2-1; D unresolved. With 2 bases removed from V and 0 bases from J, the gap between germline ends came to 9 bases. The germline CDR1 and CDR2 sequences are SGDLS and YYNGEE. The CDR3 sequence is 15 residues long. As DNA, the CDR3 is TGTGCCAGCAGCGTCTCAACGAGCTCCTACAATGAGCAGTTCTTC. Translated: CASSVSTSSYNEQFF.

The chain has TRBV6-5 and TRBJ1-1, with TRBD1 matching 7 bases. With V trimmed by 7 bases and J by 1 base, 9 bases remained unmatched. This CDR3 region has 15 residues. Germline CDR1 is MNHEY and CDR2 is SVGAGI. CDR3 DNA: TGTGCCAGCAACCAGCTCAGGACAGGGAACACTGAAGCTTTCTTT. This gives the protein CASNQLRTGNTEAFF.

V is TRBV29-1 and J is TRBJ1-1; D uncertain. V was shortened by 3 bases and J by 1 base, with 12 bases between the two germline ends. The CDR3 totals 14 residues. CDR1 and CDR2 from the germline V gene are SQVTM and ANQGSEA. CDR3 nucleotide sequence: TGCAGCGTTGAGTCTGCAGAGCCGAACACTGAAGCTTTCTTT. Amino acid sequence: CSVESAEPNTEAFF.

The rearrangement joins TRBV5-6 to TRBJ2-7; the match to TRBD2 covers 7 bases. Germline CDR1 SGHDT, CDR2 YYEEEE. The CDR3 has 14 residues. Losses at the gene ends were 2 bases for V and 5 bases for J; bases not matched to a gene: 7. The CDR3 DNA reads TGTGCCAGCAGCTTAACGGGACTAAACCACGAGCAGTACTTC. Translating it yields CASSLTGLNHEQYF.

This clone was observed once. The rearrangement uses TRBV5-1 and TRBJ2-7; D is unresolved. The CDR3 is 14 amino acids. Germline loops: CDR1 SGHRS, CDR2 YFSETQ. Trimming shortened V by 0 bases and J by 2 bases, and 9 bases separated the two germline ends. Written as DNA, the CDR3 is TGCGCCAGCAGCTTGGCCACCGCGGCCTACGAGCAGTACTTC. Translation gives CASSLATAAYEQYF.

The rearrangement joins TRBV19 to TRBJ1-4; tentatively, D is TRBD1 (5 bases). CDR1 LNHDA and CDR2 SQIVND come from the germline V gene (reference sequence). The length of the CDR3 is 16 residues. V shed 4 bases and J shed 3 bases, with 15 bases lying between them. CDR3 sequence reads: CASSTGRGVPNEKLFF. The CDR3 region has the DNA TGTGCCAGTAGTACGGGACGGGGGGTTCCTAATGAAAAACTGTTTTTT.

This chain uses TRBV14 with TRBJ2-1; 8 bases map to TRBD2. The germline gives CDR1 SGHDN, CDR2 FVKESK. With V trimmed by 3 bases and J by 5 bases, 6 bases remained unmatched. This CDR3 has 15 residues. The CDR3 coding sequence is TGTGCCAGCAGCCAGCTCAGCGGGAGAAACAATGAGCAGTTCTTC. This translates into CASSQLSGRNNEQFF.

The CDR3 DNA reads TGTGCCACCAGTGACTCTGACCAACTTACCGAGCAGTACTTC. Translated: CATSDSDQLTEQYF. The chain links TRBV24-1 to TRBJ2-7, with D unresolved. Germline V CDR1 and CDR2: KGHDR, SFDVKD. The CDR3 consists of 14 residues. V lost 4 bases and J 6 bases, leaving 15 bases between the germline ends.

The rearrangement uses TRBV3-1 (or the pseudogene TRBV3-2) and TRBJ2-1; 7 positions agree with TRBD2. Trimming removed 0 bases from V and 1 base from J; junction bases left unmatched: 6. Germline CDR1 is LGHDT and CDR2 is YNNKEL (reference sequence). The CDR3 runs 17 residues. The CDR3 sequence: CASSQDASGASYNEQFF. The CDR3 DNA sequence: TGTGCCAGCAGCCAAGATGCCAGCGGGGCTTCCTACAATGAGCAGTTCTTC.

The V gene is TRBV19, the J gene TRBJ1-5; maybe TRBD1 (5 bases). The CDR3 contains 14 residues. CDR1 is LNHDA and CDR2 is SQIVND in the germline V gene (reference sequence). V was shortened by 7 bases and J by 2 bases, with 12 bases between the two germline ends. CDR3 in amino acids: CASNPIRGNQPQHF. In nucleotides, the CDR3 is TGTGCCAGTAATCCCATCAGGGGCAATCAGCCCCAGCATTTT.

The V and J genes are TRBV5-1 and TRBJ2-1, with 7 bases lining up with TRBD2. V lost 0 bases, J lost 8 bases, and 8 bases stayed unmatched. This CDR3 is built from 15 residues. CDR1 is SGHRS, CDR2 YFSETQ, per germline. The CDR3 reads CASSLVPSGGDEQFF. The CDR3 coding sequence is TGCGCCAGCAGCTTGGTTCCTAGCGGAGGGGATGAGCAGTTCTTC.

This chain links TRBV5-1 with TRBJ2-3, with 7 positions matching TRBD2. The CDR3 covers 17 residues. Germline values: CDR1 SGHRS, CDR2 YFSETQ. The ends lost 4 bases at V and 4 bases at J; junction bases unmatched: 15. The CDR3 protein is CASSRWGEGRKADTQYF. DNA for the CDR3: TGCGCCAGCAGCCGATGGGGGGAGGGCCGTAAAGCAGATACGCAGTATTTT.